A single sample is the source of the 14 T cell receptor beta chains below, sequenced in a study of identical twins. TCRdb ran MiXCR on the 5' RACE reads and lists one entry per CDR3 protein. The table includes 280,000 or so distinct CDR3 sequences, more than 6.5% detected once. These data were also filed under a second study, of yellow fever vaccine responses in identical twins.

Material for sequencing was memory (CD45RO+) T cells sorted from blood. Every receptor here comes from a woman aged 18 to 35 in good health.

This chain connects TRBV12-5 to TRBJ2-7; 7 positions match TRBD1. The CDR3 is made up of 13 amino acids. V trimming: 2 bases; J trimming: 12 bases; junction bases outside the gene matches: 10. Germline assignment: CDR1 LGHNT and CDR2 FRNRAP. CDR3 nucleotide sequence: TGTGCTAGTGGTTTGCCCTCCGACAGGGATTGGTACTTC. This gives the protein CASGLPSDRDWYF.

This clonotype was recorded at least ten times. This chain joins TRBV12-3 or TRBV12-4 and TRBJ2-5; possible D gene TRBD2, 6 bases. CDR3 length: 15 residues. V was cut by 1 base and J by 4 bases, with 13 bases left in between. CDR3 coding DNA: TGTGCCAGCAGTTTAGGACTAGGGGCCGGAGAGACCCAGTACTTC. Its translation is CASSLGLGAGETQYF.

This clonotype was counted many times. The chain couples TRBV12-3 or TRBV12-4 to TRBJ2-1, with a tentative D call TRBD2 (5 bases). V shed 3 bases and J shed 2 bases, with 8 bases lying between them. CDR3 length: 14 residues. As DNA, the CDR3 is TGTGCCAGCAGTTTCTCGGGAACCTACAATGAGCAGTTCTTC. Residues: CASSFSGTYNEQFF.

This clonotype has only a few counts. CDR3 in DNA: TGTGCCAGCAGCTTTGGGGGGCTCCGTGGGGCTTTCTTT. The encoded protein is CASSFGGLRGAFF. The gene calls are TRBV7-3 and TRBJ1-1, with D perhaps matching TRBD1 (6 bases). CDR1 SGHTA and CDR2 FQGTGA come from the germline V gene. The CDR3 covers 13 residues. The germline V and J ends were trimmed by 3 bases and 11 bases, with 16 bases remaining between them.

This clonotype has ten or more counts. Here the CDR3 reads CASSWGQGDSGNTIYF. The CDR3 region has the DNA TGCGCCAGCAGCTGGGGACAGGGGGACTCTGGAAACACCATATATTTT. The chain couples TRBV5-1 to TRBJ1-3; 11 bases are a match to TRBD1. The V and J ends lost 3 bases and 0 bases, in that order; junction bases with no gene match: 2. The CDR3 sequence is 16 residues long. The germline V gene has CDR1 SGHRS and CDR2 YFSETQ.

The chain uses TRBV7-3 and TRBJ2-1; D remains ambiguous. V lost 5 bases and J lost 3, with 11 bases in between. Germline V gene sequence: CDR1 SGHTA, CDR2 FQGTGA. This CDR3 region has 14 residues. This CDR3 reads CASSPLGGYNEQFF. The CDR3 DNA reads as TGTGCCAGCAGCCCCTTGGGCGGCTACAATGAGCAGTTCTTC.

The chain employs TRBV19 and TRBJ1-2; 8 nucleotides line up with TRBD1. The V gene end was trimmed by 7 bases and the J gene end by 4 bases; junction bases not matched to a gene: 5. CDR3 size: 13 residues. In germline, CDR1 is LNHDA, CDR2 SQIVND (reference sequence). Here the CDR3 DNA reads TGTGCCAGTAAGGACAGGGAGATCTATGGCTACACCTTC. It codes for CASKDREIYGYTF. Filled out from reference TRBV19 and TRBJ1-2, the complete variable domain reads DGGITQSPKYLFRKEGQNVTLSCEQNLNHDAMYWYRQDPGQGLRLIYYSQIVNDFQKGDIAEGYSVSREKKESFPLTVTSAQKNPTAFYLCASKDREIYGYTFGSGTRLTVV.

The sample holds many counts of this clonotype. The chain combines TRBV24-1 with TRBJ2-1, with 7 positions matching TRBD1. The trim removed 3 bases at V and 4 bases at J, leaving 8 bases unmatched. CDR3 length: 16 residues. In germline, CDR1 is KGHDR, CDR2 SFDVKD. CDR3 DNA: TGTGCCACCAGTGATGCGACAGGGAACCAATACAATGAGCAGTTCTTC. Its protein is CATSDATGNQYNEQFF.

This clonotype appeared many times. The CDR3 protein is CAIRGDFLYNEQFF. The CDR3 DNA sequence: TGTGCCATCAGAGGGGACTTCCTCTACAATGAGCAGTTCTTC. The genes are TRBV10-3 and TRBJ2-1, with TRBD2 as a possible D gene (6 bases). Germline CDR1 reads ENHRY; CDR2 reads SYGVKD. V dropped 6 bases and J dropped 3 bases, with 12 bases sitting between them. The CDR3 covers 14 residues.

The chain employs TRBV20-1 and TRBJ2-1; D is perhaps TRBD2 (6 bases). Trimming removed 0 bases from V and 3 bases from J, with 12 bases in between. The germline V gene has CDR1 DFQATT and CDR2 SNEGSKA (reference sequence). CDR3 length equals 15 residues. The CDR3 protein is CSARDWRRGYNEQFF. The DNA for the CDR3 is TGCAGTGCTAGAGATTGGAGGCGGGGCTACAATGAGCAGTTCTTC.

The chain is built from TRBV27 and TRBJ2-6; possibly TRBD2 for D (5 bases). From germline, CDR1 is MNHEY and CDR2 SMNVEV (reference sequence). The CDR3 sequence is 16 residues long. V was trimmed by 6 bases and J by 1 base, leaving 13 bases between them. Written as DNA, the CDR3 is TGTGCCAGCAGCCCGTGGGAGAAATCTGGGGCCAACGTCCTGACTTTC. This translates into CASSPWEKSGANVLTF.

This clonotype was seen a handful of times. The gene calls are TRBV11-2 and TRBJ2-1, with TRBD2 as a possible D gene (5 bases). The germline CDR1 and CDR2 sequences are SGHAT and FQNNGV. This CDR3 spans 21 amino acids. The V and J ends lost 8 bases and 6 bases respectively, with 38 bases between them. CDR3 nucleotide sequence: TGTGCCAGCCGCAAATCAGAGCGCGACTTTTCCCCCAGCGGCAAGGGCAATGAGCAGTTCTTC. Translation gives CASRKSERDFSPSGKGNEQFF.

This chain connects TRBV2 to TRBJ2-3; TRBD1 is a possible D gene (6 bases). The germline V gene encodes CDR1 SNHLY and CDR2 FYNNEI. The V gene lost 6 bases and the J gene lost 0 bases, with 25 bases spanning the gap. The length of the CDR3 is 19 residues. The CDR3 sequence is CASRTPRDKVSPSTDTQYF. CDR3 nucleotide sequence: TGTGCCAGCAGGACCCCCCGGGACAAGGTTTCCCCTAGCACAGATACGCAGTATTTT.

The gene calls are TRBV3-1 and TRBJ2-7, with D perhaps TRBD1 (5 bases). Germline CDR1 and CDR2: LGHDT and YNNKEL (reference sequence). CDR3 length: 14 residues. The germline V and J ends were trimmed by 2 bases and 6 bases, with 14 bases remaining between them. The CDR3 reads CASSQRGIQGEQYF. The CDR3 DNA follows: TGTGCCAGCAGCCAAAGAGGAATCCAGGGCGAGCAGTACTTC.